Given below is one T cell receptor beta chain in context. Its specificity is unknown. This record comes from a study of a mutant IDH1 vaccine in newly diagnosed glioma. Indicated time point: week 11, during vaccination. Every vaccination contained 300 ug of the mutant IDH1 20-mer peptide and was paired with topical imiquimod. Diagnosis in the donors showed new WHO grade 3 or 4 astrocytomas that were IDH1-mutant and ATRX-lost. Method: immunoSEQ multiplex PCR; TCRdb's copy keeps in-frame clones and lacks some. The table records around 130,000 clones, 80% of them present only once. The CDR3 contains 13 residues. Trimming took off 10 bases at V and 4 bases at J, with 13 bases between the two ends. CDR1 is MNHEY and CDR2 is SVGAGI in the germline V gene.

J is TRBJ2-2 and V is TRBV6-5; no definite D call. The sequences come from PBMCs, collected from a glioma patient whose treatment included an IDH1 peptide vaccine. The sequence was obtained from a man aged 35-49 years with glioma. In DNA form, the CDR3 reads TGTGCCACTTTGGAACTGGGCACCGGGGAGCTGTTTTTT. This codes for CATLELGTGELFF.